What follows are 24 T cell receptor beta chains derived from one specimen sequenced in a study of CD8+CD57+ T cells in acquired aplastic anemia. The TCR beta profiling, which covered VDJ combination and CDR3 sequence, was carried out using genomic DNA as the template. TCRdb used MiXCR to reprocess the reads, holding one entry per CDR3 protein. The sample has under 200,000 distinct CDR3 sequences, 35% to 55% seen once. Sequencing used sorted CD4+, CD8+, or CD8+CD57+ T cells (not recorded which) from PBMCs. Receptor source: a human donor in good health.

Many counts were recorded for this clonotype. This chain joins TRBV29-1 and TRBJ1-1, with 12 nucleotides matching TRBD1. CDR3 size: 12 residues. Looked up from germline, CDR1 is SQVTM and CDR2 is ANQGSEA. V gave up 7 bases and J gave up 8 bases; unmatched junction bases: 5. CDR3 bases: TGCAGCGGGGGGACAGGGGGCGTCGAAGCTTTCTTT. The encoded protein is CSGGTGGVEAFF. The entire variable domain, with the rest obtained from reference TRBV29-1 and TRBJ1-1, is as follows: SAVISQKPSRDICQRGTSLTIQCQVDSQVTMMFWYRQQPGQSLTLIATANQGSEATYESGFVIDKFPISRPNLTFSTLTVSNMSPEDSSIYLCSGGTGGVEAFFGQGTRLTVV.

This clonotype was counted at least ten times. The chain combines TRBV11-2 with TRBJ2-7; TRBD2 might be the D (5 bases). The CDR3 has 13 residues. The germline V gene encodes CDR1 SGHAT and CDR2 FQNNGV. V lost 4 bases, J lost 1 base, and 8 bases lay in between. This chain's CDR3 is CASSYRRSYEQYF. The CDR3, as DNA: TGTGCCAGCAGCTACCGGAGGTCCTACGAGCAGTACTTC.

The J gene is TRBJ2-7, the V gene TRBV19; D call uncertain. The CDR3 sequence is 14 residues long. Trimming removed 5 bases from V and 3 bases from J, with 14 bases in between. Germline V gene sequence: CDR1 LNHDA, CDR2 SQIVND (reference sequence). The CDR3 is CASSSSVGFYEQYF. The CDR3 DNA follows: TGTGCCAGTAGTTCCTCTGTTGGTTTCTACGAGCAGTACTTC.

This clonotype showed up many times. The V and J genes are TRBV20-1 and TRBJ2-3; D ambiguous. This CDR3 is 14 amino acids long. Germline CDR1 reads DFQATT; CDR2 reads SNEGSKA (reference sequence). The ends were cut back, 1 base at V and 2 bases at J, with 10 bases in the middle. The CDR3 reads CSARAAVPTDTQYF. CDR3 coding DNA: TGCAGTGCTAGAGCGGCCGTTCCCACAGATACGCAGTATTTT.

This chain uses TRBV7-3 with TRBJ2-1; D ambiguous. The CDR3 is 14 residues long. Trimming shortened V by 1 base and J by 8 bases, and 12 bases separated the two germline ends. Germline V gene data show CDR1 as SGHTA and CDR2 as FQGTGA. The CDR3 DNA is TGTGCCAGCAGCTTAATTGGTAGTATCCATGAGCAGTTCTTC. It translates to CASSLIGSIHEQFF.

This clonotype was recorded a few times. The chain links TRBV18 to TRBJ1-3, with D hard to call. Trimming cost V 2 bases and J 4 bases, with 12 bases left between them. Germline V gene data show CDR1 as KGHSH and CDR2 as LQKENI. The CDR3 is 15 amino acids. As DNA, the CDR3 is TGTGCCAGCTCACCAAACGACGGTCTCGGAAACACCATATATTTT. It specifies CASSPNDGLGNTIYF.

This clonotype was seen repeatedly, ten times or more. The V call is TRBV20-1, the J call TRBJ2-2, with a tentative D call TRBD2 (6 bases). Between the trimmed V and J ends, which lost 3 bases and 1 base, there was a span of 9 bases. The germline CDR1 and CDR2 sequences are DFQATT and SNEGSKA (reference sequence). The CDR3 sequence is 14 residues long. CDR3 region: CSASGSLNTGELFF. The DNA for the CDR3 is TGCAGTGCTAGCGGGAGCCTGAACACCGGGGAGCTGTTTTTT.

The J gene is TRBJ2-1, the V gene TRBV7-2, with D unclear. Germline V gene data show CDR1 as SGHTA and CDR2 as FQGNSA. Trimming removed 6 bases from V and 6 bases from J, with 9 bases in between. The CDR3 runs 12 residues. The chain's CDR3 is CASRENFNEQFF. In nucleotides, the CDR3 is TGTGCCAGCAGGGAAAATTTCAATGAGCAGTTCTTC.

This clonotype was found a few times. The V and J genes are TRBV20-1 and TRBJ1-5, with 11 bases matching TRBD1. The CDR3 extends over 13 amino acids. V gave up 8 bases and J gave up 6 bases; unmatched junction bases: 6. CDR1 DFQATT and CDR2 SNEGSKA come from the germline V gene (reference sequence). The CDR3 protein is CSTRTGGGQPQHF. CDR3 nucleotide sequence: TGCAGTACCAGGACAGGGGGCGGTCAGCCCCAGCATTTT.

There are a few counts of this clonotype. This chain uses TRBV6-1 with TRBJ2-2; unclear D gene. Germline CDR1 reads MNHNS; CDR2 reads SASEGT. There are 14 residues in the CDR3. Trimming removed 4 bases from V and 5 bases from J, with 11 bases in between. The CDR3 bases are TGTGCCAGCAGTGGTGAGCCCTTAACCGGGGAGCTGTTTTTT. It is translated as CASSGEPLTGELFF.

The table lists this clonotype with many counts. CDR3 coding DNA: TGTGCCAGCAGTTTCCCGGGGGGAACGGGAGAGACCCAGTACTTC. It specifies CASSFPGGTGETQYF. V and J are TRBV12-3 or TRBV12-4 and TRBJ2-5; 7 nucleotides agree with TRBD2. The CDR3 length is 15 residues. Trimming took 3 bases from V and 4 from J; bases not matched to a gene: 8.

The chain couples TRBV7-2 to TRBJ1-6; D gene ambiguous. Germline V CDR1 and CDR2: SGHTA, FQGNSA. The CDR3 extends over 13 amino acids. V was cut by 1 base and J by 15 bases, with 13 bases left in between. The CDR3 sequence: CASSLGTVGHLHF. In DNA, the CDR3 is TGTGCCAGCAGCTTAGGGACGGTCGGGCACCTCCACTTT.

The chain carries TRBV19 and TRBJ1-1; D is possibly TRBD1 (6 bases). Per the germline V gene, CDR1 is LNHDA and CDR2 is SQIVND (reference sequence). Trimming took 10 bases from V and 5 from J, leaving 14 bases between them. This CDR3 is built from 12 residues. CDR3 region: CATMTGPTEAFF. The CDR3 coding sequence is TGTGCCACAATGACAGGTCCGACTGAAGCTTTCTTT.

About this clonotype: This may stem from a read error, because a much larger clone lies one nucleotide away. This sequence joins TRBV5-1 and TRBJ2-5; 7 positions agree with TRBD1. Germline V gives CDR1 SGHRS, CDR2 YFSETQ. Germline trimming cut 4 bases from V and 9 bases from J; bases unmatched to any gene: 18. This CDR3 contains 16 residues. CDR3 nucleotide sequence: TGCGCCAGCAGCAAAAGGGACAGCCTCCCGGTTGAGGCCCAGTACTTC. Its protein is CASSKRDSLPVEAQYF.

As to this clonotype: This clone may be a read error of a much larger clone one base away. The genes are TRBV12-5 and TRBJ2-2, with unresolved D. CDR3 length: 12 residues. V dropped 11 bases and J dropped 6 bases, with 13 bases sitting between them. The germline V gene encodes CDR1 LGHNT and CDR2 FRNRAP. The CDR3 here is CAGGLGPGELFF. DNA for the CDR3: TGTGCTGGCGGCCTAGGCCCCGGGGAGCTGTTTTTT.

Only a few counts were recorded for this clonotype. V and J are TRBV10-2 and TRBJ1-2; unclear D gene. CDR1 is WSHSY and CDR2 is SAAADI in the germline V gene. This CDR3 is built from 15 residues. Trimming stripped 0 bases from V and 4 bases from J, with 12 bases between. CDR3 sequence reads: CASSESWTDVYGYTF. CDR3 DNA sequence: TGCGCCAGCAGTGAGTCTTGGACGGACGTCTATGGCTACACCTTC.

The V call is TRBV5-1, the J call TRBJ1-3, with D perhaps TRBD1 (5 bases). V dropped 0 bases and J dropped 0 bases, with 10 bases sitting between them. In germline, CDR1 is SGHRS, CDR2 YFSETQ. The CDR3 covers 16 residues. The CDR3 is CASSLVGTVSGNTIYF. DNA of the CDR3: TGCGCCAGCAGCTTGGTTGGGACGGTCTCTGGAAACACCATATATTTT.

This clonotype was seen at least ten times. CDR3 sequence (DNA): TGTGCCAGCAGCGACGGGGACAGGGGGCTGGCCGGGGAGCTGTTTTTT. It yields the protein CASSDGDRGLAGELFF. The V and J genes are TRBV5-4 and TRBJ2-2, with TRBD1 matching over 12 bases. V dropped 4 bases and J dropped 6; count of bases not matched to a gene: 7. The CDR3 covers 16 residues. Germline V gives CDR1 SGHNT, CDR2 YYREEE (reference sequence).

This clonotype was counted at least ten times. The chain recombines TRBV7-9 with TRBJ1-4; possible D gene TRBD1, 5 bases. The CDR3 totals 14 residues. Trimming pared 4 bases from V and 11 bases from J, leaving 17 bases between. Germline assignment: CDR1 SEHNR and CDR2 FQNEAQ (reference sequence). Here the CDR3 reads CASSYRGETSKLFF. In nucleotides, the CDR3 is TGTGCCAGCAGCTATCGGGGGGAGACCTCGAAACTGTTTTTT.

Remarks on this clonotype: A read error may be the cause here, since a much bigger clone is one base away. The chain carries TRBV4-3 and TRBJ2-3; D may be TRBD2 (5 bases). This CDR3 region has 16 residues. V lost 1 base to trimming and J lost 0 bases, with 11 bases between them. CDR1 is LGHNA and CDR2 is YSLEER in the germline V gene. CDR3 loop: CASSQVSSGSTDTQYF. The CDR3 coding sequence is TGCGCCAGCAGCCAAGTATCTTCGGGAAGCACAGATACGCAGTATTTT.

The genes are TRBV20-1 and TRBJ2-3; the D is unclear. The CDR3 sequence is 15 residues long. Germline V gene sequence: CDR1 DFQATT, CDR2 SNEGSKA (reference sequence). With 5 bases removed from V and 3 bases from J, the gap between germline ends came to 18 bases. The CDR3 DNA sequence: TGCAGTGCTCCGGGTAGTCCGCAAAGGACAGATACGCAGTATTTT. Its protein product is CSAPGSPQRTDTQYF.

In its sample, this clonotype was seen a few times. A much larger clone lies one base from this, so it may be a read error. The chain combines TRBV7-2 with TRBJ1-2; D ambiguous. Germline CDR1 reads SGHTA; CDR2 reads FQGNSA. The CDR3 runs to 13 residues. CDR3 loop: CVSSLAGSAGYTF. The CDR3 nucleotides read TGTGTCAGCAGCTTAGCGGGGTCGGCTGGCTACACCTTC.

This rearrangement joins TRBV5-1 to TRBJ2-2; TRBD2 agrees at 8 bases. The CDR3 is made up of 14 amino acids. V shed 8 bases and J 1 base; nucleotides not matched to a gene: 4. The V gene's germline CDR1 is SGHRS and CDR2 YFSETQ. The CDR3 loop is CASRRGENTGELFF. The CDR3 DNA sequence: TGCGCCAGTCGGCGGGGGGAGAACACCGGGGAGCTGTTTTTT.

Concerning this clonotype itself: A read error may explain this, as a much larger clone is one base away. The rearrangement joins TRBV5-1 to TRBJ2-1; 10 bases map to TRBD2. Germline V gene data show CDR1 as SGHRS and CDR2 as YFSETQ. The CDR3 loop spans 17 amino acids. Written as DNA, the CDR3 is TGCGCCAGCAGAGAGCGGCTAGCGGGAGTTTCCTCCAATGAGCAGTTCTTC. Its translation is CASRERLAGVSSNEQFF.